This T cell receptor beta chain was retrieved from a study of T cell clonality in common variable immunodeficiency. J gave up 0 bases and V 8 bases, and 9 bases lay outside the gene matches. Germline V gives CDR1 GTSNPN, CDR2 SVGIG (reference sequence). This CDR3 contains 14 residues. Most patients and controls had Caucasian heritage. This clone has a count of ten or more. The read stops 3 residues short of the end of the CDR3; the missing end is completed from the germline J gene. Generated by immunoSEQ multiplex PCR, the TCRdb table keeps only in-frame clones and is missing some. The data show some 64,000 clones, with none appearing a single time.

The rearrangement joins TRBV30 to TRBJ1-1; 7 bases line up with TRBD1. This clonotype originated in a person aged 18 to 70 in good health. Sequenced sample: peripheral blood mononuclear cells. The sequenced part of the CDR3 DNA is TGTGCCCTTAAAACCGGGACAGTGAACACTGAA. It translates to CALKTGTVNTE. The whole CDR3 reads CALKTGTVNTEAFF.